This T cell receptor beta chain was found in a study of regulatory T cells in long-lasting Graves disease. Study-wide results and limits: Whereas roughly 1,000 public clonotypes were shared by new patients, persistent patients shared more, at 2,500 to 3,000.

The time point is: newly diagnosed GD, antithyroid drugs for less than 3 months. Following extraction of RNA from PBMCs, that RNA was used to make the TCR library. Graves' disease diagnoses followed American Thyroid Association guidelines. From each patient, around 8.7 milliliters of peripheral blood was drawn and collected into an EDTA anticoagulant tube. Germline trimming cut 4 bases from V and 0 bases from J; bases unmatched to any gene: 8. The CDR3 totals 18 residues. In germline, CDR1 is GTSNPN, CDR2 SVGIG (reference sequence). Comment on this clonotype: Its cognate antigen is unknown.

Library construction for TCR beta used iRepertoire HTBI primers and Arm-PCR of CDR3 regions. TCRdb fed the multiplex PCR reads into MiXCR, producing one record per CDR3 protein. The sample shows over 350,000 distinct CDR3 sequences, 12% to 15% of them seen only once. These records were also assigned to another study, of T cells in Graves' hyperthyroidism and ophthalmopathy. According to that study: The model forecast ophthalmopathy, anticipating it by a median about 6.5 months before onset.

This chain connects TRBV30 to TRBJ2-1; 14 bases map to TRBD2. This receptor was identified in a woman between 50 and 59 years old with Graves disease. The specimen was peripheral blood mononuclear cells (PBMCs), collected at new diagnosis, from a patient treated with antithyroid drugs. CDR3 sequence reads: CAWNGLAGGTGSYNEQFF. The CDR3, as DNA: TGTGCCTGGAACGGACTAGCGGGAGGTACCGGCTCCTACAATGAGCAGTTCTTC.